The rows below give T cell receptor beta chains drawn from one sample of a study of CD8+ T cells in alopecia areata. Clones were read by immunoSEQ multiplex PCR, and TCRdb kept only the in-frame ones, dropping some. Altogether some 170,000 clones are present, around 64% being singletons, with the ten largest covering 10% to 12%. The sequenced sample was CD8+ T cells sorted from blood, obtained at week 0. These receptors all come from a human donor with alopecia areata. Each CDR3 is given without its conserved first and last residue. The D gene is left open where the match is weak. For some rows the clone size is stated as once, few or many, or as a class when expanded; others skip it.

abundance: .; d_gene: .; v_gene: TRBV7-9; j_gene: TRBJ2-2; CDR3aa: ALRTNTGELF
abundance: .; d_gene: .; v_gene: TRBV7-9; j_gene: TRBJ2-3; CDR3aa: ASSSFDRTLGDTQY
abundance: few; d_gene: .; v_gene: TRBV7-9; j_gene: TRBJ2-2; CDR3aa: ASPEDTGELF
abundance: .; d_gene: .; v_gene: TRBV7-9; j_gene: TRBJ2-7; CDR3aa: ASSSGPYEQY
abundance: .; d_gene: .; v_gene: TRBV29-1; j_gene: TRBJ2-2; CDR3aa: SVGSGTPPPGELF
abundance: .; d_gene: TRBD2; v_gene: TRBV4-2; j_gene: TRBJ2-1; CDR3aa: ASSASGAYNEQF
abundance: once; d_gene: .; v_gene: TRBV12-5; j_gene: TRBJ1-5; CDR3aa: ASGLNRNNQPQH
abundance: few; d_gene: TRBD2; v_gene: TRBV28; j_gene: TRBJ2-7; CDR3aa: ASRERGDFYEQY
abundance: .; d_gene: TRBD2; v_gene: TRBV5-6; j_gene: TRBJ2-1; CDR3aa: ASRQRTSVGNEQF
abundance: few; d_gene: TRBD1; v_gene: TRBV14; j_gene: TRBJ1-2; CDR3aa: ASSQGQGARPPHGYT
abundance: .; d_gene: .; v_gene: TRBV7-9; j_gene: TRBJ1-5; CDR3aa: ASSLAGHGDNQPQH
abundance: .; d_gene: .; v_gene: TRBV4-2; j_gene: TRBJ1-6; CDR3aa: AGARGNSPLH
abundance: few; d_gene: .; v_gene: TRBV19; j_gene: TRBJ2-3; CDR3aa: ASEGDMTTDTQY
abundance: .; d_gene: .; v_gene: TRBV6-5; j_gene: TRBJ1-2; CDR3aa: ASSYSRGNGYT
abundance: few; d_gene: .; v_gene: TRBV9; j_gene: TRBJ1-4; CDR3aa: ASSVDWQGNEKLF
abundance: .; d_gene: .; v_gene: TRBV5-6; j_gene: TRBJ2-7; CDR3aa: ASSPGLADYEQY
abundance: once; d_gene: .; v_gene: TRBV19; j_gene: TRBJ2-4; CDR3aa: ASSILGAAGKNIQY
abundance: .; d_gene: TRBD1; v_gene: TRBV29-1; j_gene: TRBJ1-2; CDR3aa: SVSNRGDGYT
abundance: .; d_gene: .; v_gene: TRBV29-1; j_gene: TRBJ1-2; CDR3aa: SVNGEGGYT
abundance: once; d_gene: TRBD2; v_gene: TRBV5-1; j_gene: TRBJ2-5; CDR3aa: ASSLTAGGLLETQY
abundance: few; d_gene: .; v_gene: TRBV29-1; j_gene: TRBJ2-5; CDR3aa: SVEDRDLY
abundance: .; d_gene: .; v_gene: TRBV5-1; j_gene: TRBJ1-1; CDR3aa: ASSLLGGTEAF
abundance: .; d_gene: .; v_gene: TRBV19; j_gene: TRBJ2-3; CDR3aa: ASLQSDTQY
abundance: .; d_gene: .; v_gene: TRBV4-2; j_gene: TRBJ1-5; CDR3aa: ASSQDSRGQFGNQPQH
abundance: .; d_gene: TRBD2; v_gene: TRBV5-1; j_gene: TRBJ2-7; CDR3aa: ASSLESSGVHEQY
abundance: .; d_gene: TRBD2; v_gene: TRBV29-1; j_gene: TRBJ2-7; CDR3aa: SVEDPTGGNYEQY
abundance: once; d_gene: TRBD1; v_gene: TRBV12-5; j_gene: TRBJ1-2; CDR3aa: ASGLVGLSDRVQGGYT
abundance: .; d_gene: TRBD1; v_gene: TRBV4-1; j_gene: TRBJ1-2; CDR3aa: ASSQTPMTGGNYGYT
abundance: .; d_gene: .; v_gene: TRBV7-9; j_gene: TRBJ2-7; CDR3aa: ASSLPGQLSYEQY
abundance: .; d_gene: .; v_gene: TRBV2; j_gene: TRBJ2-3; CDR3aa: ASSGLADSTDTQY
abundance: .; d_gene: .; v_gene: TRBV5-1; j_gene: TRBJ2-7; CDR3aa: ASSFQDRRAYEQY
abundance: .; d_gene: TRBD2; v_gene: TRBV9; j_gene: TRBJ2-1; CDR3aa: ASSYSTSGGDNEQF
abundance: .; d_gene: TRBD1; v_gene: TRBV5-1; j_gene: TRBJ2-3; CDR3aa: ASSWDTGTAPTDTQY
abundance: .; d_gene: TRBD2; v_gene: TRBV7-8; j_gene: TRBJ2-1; CDR3aa: ASSLGTSGGAGF
abundance: few; d_gene: .; v_gene: TRBV5-1; j_gene: TRBJ1-4; CDR3aa: ASRKKGVGEKLF
abundance: few; d_gene: .; v_gene: TRBV5-6; j_gene: TRBJ2-4; CDR3aa: ASTSGLAKNIQY
abundance: .; d_gene: .; v_gene: TRBV2; j_gene: TRBJ1-5; CDR3aa: ASTRGGEYQPQH
abundance: .; d_gene: .; v_gene: TRBV30; j_gene: TRBJ2-6; CDR3aa: AWSVEWTEYSGANVLT
abundance: .; d_gene: TRBD2; v_gene: TRBV13; j_gene: TRBJ2-3; CDR3aa: ASSGTSGGARDTQY
abundance: few; d_gene: .; v_gene: TRBV10-3; j_gene: TRBJ2-2; CDR3aa: AINRNTGELF
abundance: few; d_gene: .; v_gene: TRBV6-5; j_gene: TRBJ2-3; CDR3aa: ASSTNPDTQY
abundance: .; d_gene: TRBD1; v_gene: TRBV4-1; j_gene: TRBJ1-6; CDR3aa: ASSQVPDRGNSPLH
abundance: .; d_gene: .; v_gene: TRBV9; j_gene: TRBJ2-7; CDR3aa: ASSVGVGNLEQY
abundance: .; d_gene: .; v_gene: TRBV25-1; j_gene: TRBJ1-4; CDR3aa: ASGRVIGGRGTNEKLF
abundance: few; d_gene: .; v_gene: TRBV29-1; j_gene: TRBJ2-5; CDR3aa: SVEDRSQETQY
abundance: .; d_gene: TRBD1; v_gene: TRBV2; j_gene: TRBJ1-2; CDR3aa: ASSGGQGGFYGYT
abundance: .; d_gene: .; v_gene: TRBV6-5; j_gene: TRBJ2-2; CDR3aa: ASTGGVGTGELF